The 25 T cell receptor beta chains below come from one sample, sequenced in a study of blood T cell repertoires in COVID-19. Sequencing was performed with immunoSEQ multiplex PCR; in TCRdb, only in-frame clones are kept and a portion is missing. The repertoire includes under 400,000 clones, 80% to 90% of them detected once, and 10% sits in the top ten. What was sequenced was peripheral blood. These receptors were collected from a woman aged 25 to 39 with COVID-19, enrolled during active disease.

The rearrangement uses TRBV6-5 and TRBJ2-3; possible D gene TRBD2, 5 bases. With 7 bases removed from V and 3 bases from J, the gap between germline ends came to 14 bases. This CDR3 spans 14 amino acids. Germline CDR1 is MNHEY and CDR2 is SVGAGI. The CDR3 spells CASKEGSSTDTQYF. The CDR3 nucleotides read TGTGCCAGCAAAGAGGGTAGCAGTACAGATACGCAGTATTTT.

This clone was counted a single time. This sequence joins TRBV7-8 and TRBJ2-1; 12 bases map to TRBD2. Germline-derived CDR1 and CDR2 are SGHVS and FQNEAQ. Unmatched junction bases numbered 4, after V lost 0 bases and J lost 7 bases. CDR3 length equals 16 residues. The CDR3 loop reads CASSLALGLAGNEQFF. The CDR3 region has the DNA TGTGCCAGCAGCTTAGCATTGGGACTAGCGGGTAATGAGCAGTTCTTC.

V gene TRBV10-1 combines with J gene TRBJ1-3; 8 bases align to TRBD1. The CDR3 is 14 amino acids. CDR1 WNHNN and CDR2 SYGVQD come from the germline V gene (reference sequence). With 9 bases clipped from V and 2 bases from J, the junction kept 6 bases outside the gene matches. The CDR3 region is CARPTGDAGNTIYF. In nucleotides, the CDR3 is TGCGCCAGGCCGACAGGGGATGCTGGAAACACCATATATTTT.

The CDR3 protein is CASSTLAGGSDEQFF. DNA of the CDR3: TGTGCCAGCAGTACACTAGCGGGGGGTAGCGATGAGCAGTTCTTC. The V call is TRBV6-5, the J call TRBJ2-1; 12 positions match TRBD2. This CDR3 comprises 15 residues. In germline, CDR1 is MNHEY, CDR2 SVGAGI. Germline trimming cut 5 bases from V and 8 bases from J; bases unmatched to any gene: 7.

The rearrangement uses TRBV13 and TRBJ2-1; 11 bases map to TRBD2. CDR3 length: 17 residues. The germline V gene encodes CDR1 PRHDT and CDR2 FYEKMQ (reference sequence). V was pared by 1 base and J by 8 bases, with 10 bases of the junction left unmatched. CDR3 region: CASSLVGSGRASDEQFF. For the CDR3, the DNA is TGTGCCAGCAGCTTAGTAGGTAGCGGGAGGGCCTCGGATGAGCAGTTCTTC.

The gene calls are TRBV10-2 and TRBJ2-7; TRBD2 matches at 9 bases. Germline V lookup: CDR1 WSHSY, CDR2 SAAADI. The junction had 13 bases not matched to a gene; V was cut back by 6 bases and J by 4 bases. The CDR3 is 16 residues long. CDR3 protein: CASSLGGAGGSYEQYF. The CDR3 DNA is TGCGCCAGCAGCCTCGGAGGTGCGGGAGGGAGTTACGAGCAGTACTTC.

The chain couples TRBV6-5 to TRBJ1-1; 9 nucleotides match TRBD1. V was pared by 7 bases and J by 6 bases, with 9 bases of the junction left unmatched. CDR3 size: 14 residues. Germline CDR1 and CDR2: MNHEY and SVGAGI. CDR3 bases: TGTGCCAGCATGAAGGACAGGGGTGCCCCTGAAGCTTTCTTT. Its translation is CASMKDRGAPEAFF.

CDR3 bases: TGCGCCAGCAGCTTGGAAGCATTCGGGGAGCTGTTTTTT. Amino acid sequence: CASSLEAFGELFF. The chain joins TRBV5-1 to TRBJ2-2; D is unclear. V lost 0 bases, J lost 7 bases, and 7 bases lay in between. This CDR3 comprises 13 residues. Germline V gene lookup returns CDR1 SGHRS and CDR2 YFSETQ. Combining the CDR3 with reference TRBV5-1 and TRBJ2-2 gives the whole variable domain KAGVTQTPRYLIKTRGQQVTLSCSPISGHRSVSWYQQTPGQGLQFLFEYFSETQRNKGNFPGRFSGRQFSNSRSEMNVSTLELGDSALYLCASSLEAFGELFFGEGSRLTVL.

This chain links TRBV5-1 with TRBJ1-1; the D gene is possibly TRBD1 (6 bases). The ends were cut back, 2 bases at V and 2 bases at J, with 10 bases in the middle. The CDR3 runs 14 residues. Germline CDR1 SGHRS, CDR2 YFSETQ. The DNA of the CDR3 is TGCGCCAGCAGCTTTGGACAGCTAAACACTGAAGCTTTCTTT. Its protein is CASSFGQLNTEAFF.

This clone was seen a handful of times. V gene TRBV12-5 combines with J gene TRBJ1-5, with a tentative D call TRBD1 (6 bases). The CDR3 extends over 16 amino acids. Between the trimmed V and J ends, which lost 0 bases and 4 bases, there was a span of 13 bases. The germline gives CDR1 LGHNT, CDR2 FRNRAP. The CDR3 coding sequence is TGTGCTAGTGGTTTGGTACCGCGGGGGGCAAATCAGCCCCAGCATTTT. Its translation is CASGLVPRGANQPQHF.

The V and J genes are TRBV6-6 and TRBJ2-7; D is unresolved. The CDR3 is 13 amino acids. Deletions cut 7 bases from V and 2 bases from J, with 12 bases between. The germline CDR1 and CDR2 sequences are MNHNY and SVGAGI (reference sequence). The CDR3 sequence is CASIPDAAYEQYF. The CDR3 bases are TGTGCCAGCATCCCAGACGCGGCCTACGAGCAGTACTTC.

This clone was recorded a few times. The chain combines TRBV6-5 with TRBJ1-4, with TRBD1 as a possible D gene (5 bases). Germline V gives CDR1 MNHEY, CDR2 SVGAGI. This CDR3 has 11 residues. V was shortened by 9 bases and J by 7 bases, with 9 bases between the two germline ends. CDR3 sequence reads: CASRQLEKLFF. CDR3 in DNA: TGTGCCAGTCGACAGCTTGAAAAACTGTTTTTT.

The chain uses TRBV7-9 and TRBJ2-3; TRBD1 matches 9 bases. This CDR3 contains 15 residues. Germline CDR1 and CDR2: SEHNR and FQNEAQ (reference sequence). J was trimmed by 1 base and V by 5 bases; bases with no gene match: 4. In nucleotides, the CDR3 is TGTGCCAGCAGCCCGGGACAGGGTCGCACAGATACGCAGTATTTT. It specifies CASSPGQGRTDTQYF.

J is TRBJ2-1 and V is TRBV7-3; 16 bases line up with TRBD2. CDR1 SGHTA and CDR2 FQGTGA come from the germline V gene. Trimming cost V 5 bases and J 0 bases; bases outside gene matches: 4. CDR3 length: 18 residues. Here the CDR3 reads CASSPGTSGRASYNEQFF. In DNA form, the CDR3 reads TGTGCCAGCAGCCCAGGGACTAGCGGGAGGGCCTCCTACAATGAGCAGTTCTTC.

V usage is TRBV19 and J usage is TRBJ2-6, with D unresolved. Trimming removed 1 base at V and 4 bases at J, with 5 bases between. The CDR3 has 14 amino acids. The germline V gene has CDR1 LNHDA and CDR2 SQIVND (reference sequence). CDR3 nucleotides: TGTGCCAGTAGTATAGCGGTGGGGGCCAACGTCCTGACTTTC. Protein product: CASSIAVGANVLTF.

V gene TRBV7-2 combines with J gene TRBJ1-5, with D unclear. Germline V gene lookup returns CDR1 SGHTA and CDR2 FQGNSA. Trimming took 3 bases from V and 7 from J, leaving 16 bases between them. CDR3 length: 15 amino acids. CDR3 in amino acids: CASSFSPDGGQPQHF. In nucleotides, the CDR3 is TGTGCCAGCAGCTTTAGCCCCGATGGTGGCCAGCCCCAGCATTTT.

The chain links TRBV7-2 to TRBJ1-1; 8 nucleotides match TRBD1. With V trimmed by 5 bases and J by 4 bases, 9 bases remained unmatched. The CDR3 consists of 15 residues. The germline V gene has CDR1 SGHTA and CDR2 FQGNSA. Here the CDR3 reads CASSPQGARSTEAFF. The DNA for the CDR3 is TGTGCCAGCAGCCCTCAGGGGGCGCGGAGCACTGAAGCTTTCTTT.

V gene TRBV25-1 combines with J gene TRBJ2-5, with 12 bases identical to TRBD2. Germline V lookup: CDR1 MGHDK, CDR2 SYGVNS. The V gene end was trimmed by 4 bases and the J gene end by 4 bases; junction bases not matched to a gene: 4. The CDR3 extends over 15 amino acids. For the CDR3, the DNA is TGTGCCAGCAGTGGGCCGGGACTAGCGGGAGAGACCCAGTACTTC. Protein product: CASSGPGLAGETQYF.

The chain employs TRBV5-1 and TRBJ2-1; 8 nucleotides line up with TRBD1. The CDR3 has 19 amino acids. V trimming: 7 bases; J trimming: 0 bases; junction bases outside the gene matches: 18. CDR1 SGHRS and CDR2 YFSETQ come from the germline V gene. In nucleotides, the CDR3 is TGCGCCAGCGCCCAGCTTACGTCCAGGGGGCCCGACTCCTACAATGAGCAGTTCTTC. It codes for CASAQLTSRGPDSYNEQFF.

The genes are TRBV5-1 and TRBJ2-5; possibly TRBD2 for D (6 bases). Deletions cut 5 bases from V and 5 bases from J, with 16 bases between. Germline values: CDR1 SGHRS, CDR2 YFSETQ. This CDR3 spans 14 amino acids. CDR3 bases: TGCGCCAGCAGTCAGAACGGGAGAAGTGAGACCCAGTACTTC. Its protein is CASSQNGRSETQYF.

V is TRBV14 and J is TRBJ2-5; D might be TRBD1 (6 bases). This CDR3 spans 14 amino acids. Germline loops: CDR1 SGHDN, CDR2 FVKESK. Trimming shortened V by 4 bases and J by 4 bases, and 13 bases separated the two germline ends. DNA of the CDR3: TGTGCCAGCAGCCCGGGACATCGGGGAGAGACCCAGTACTTC. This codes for CASSPGHRGETQYF. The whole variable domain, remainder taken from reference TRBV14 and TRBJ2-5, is EAGVTQFPSHSVIEKGQTVTLRCDPISGHDNLYWYRRVMGKEIKFLLHFVKESKQDESGMPNNRFLAERTGGTYSTLKVQPAELEDSGVYFCASSPGHRGETQYFGPGTRLLVL.

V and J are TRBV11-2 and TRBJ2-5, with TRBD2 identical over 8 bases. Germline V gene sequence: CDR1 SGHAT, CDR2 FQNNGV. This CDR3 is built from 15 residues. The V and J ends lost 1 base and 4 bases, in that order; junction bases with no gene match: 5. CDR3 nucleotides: TGTGCCAGCAGCTTAGCGGGGGGGGCCATAGAGACCCAGTACTTC. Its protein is CASSLAGGAIETQYF.

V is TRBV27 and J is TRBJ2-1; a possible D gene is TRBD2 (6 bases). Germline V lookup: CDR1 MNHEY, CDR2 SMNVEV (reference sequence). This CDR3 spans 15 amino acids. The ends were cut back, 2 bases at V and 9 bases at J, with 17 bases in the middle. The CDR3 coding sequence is TGTGCCAGCAGTTTAGTGGGAGGTGCTCCGGGTGAGCAGTTCTTC. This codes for CASSLVGGAPGEQFF.

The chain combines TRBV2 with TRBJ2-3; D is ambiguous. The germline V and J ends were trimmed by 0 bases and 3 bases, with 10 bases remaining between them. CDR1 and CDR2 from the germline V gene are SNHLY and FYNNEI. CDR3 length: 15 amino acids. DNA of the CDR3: TGTGCCAGCAGTGAAGCCGGGTTACGGACAGATACGCAGTATTTT. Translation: CASSEAGLRTDTQYF.

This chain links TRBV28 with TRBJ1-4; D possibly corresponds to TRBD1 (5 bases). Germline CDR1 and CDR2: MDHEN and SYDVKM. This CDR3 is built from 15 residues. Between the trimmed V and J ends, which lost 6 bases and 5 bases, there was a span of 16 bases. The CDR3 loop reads CASSRGTVPNEKLFF. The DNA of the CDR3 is TGTGCCAGCAGCCGGGGGACTGTTCCAAATGAAAAACTGTTTTTT.